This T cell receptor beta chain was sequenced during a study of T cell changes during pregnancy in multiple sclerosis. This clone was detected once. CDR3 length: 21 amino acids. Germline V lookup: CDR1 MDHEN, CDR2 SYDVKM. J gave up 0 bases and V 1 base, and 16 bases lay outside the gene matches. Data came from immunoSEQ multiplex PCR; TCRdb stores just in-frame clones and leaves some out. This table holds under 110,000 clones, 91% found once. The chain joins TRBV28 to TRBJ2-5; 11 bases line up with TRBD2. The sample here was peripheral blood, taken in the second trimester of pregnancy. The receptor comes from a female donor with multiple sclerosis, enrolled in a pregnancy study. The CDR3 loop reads CASSLSDPELAGGYYQETQYF. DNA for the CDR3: TGTGCCAGCAGTTTATCGGACCCCGAGCTAGCGGGAGGATATTACCAAGAGACCCAGTACTTC.